This entry lists 28 T cell receptor beta chains sequenced from one sample in a study of T cell responses to AZD1222 COVID-19 vaccine. The data were produced by immunoSEQ multiplex PCR, yet TCRdb's version contains in-frame clones alone and is incomplete. The repertoire holds some 140,000 clones, with roughly 90% as singletons. The input for sequencing was peripheral blood, taken on day 0 of AZD1222 vaccination. These receptor sequences come from an adult in good health.

This chain joins TRBV5-5 and TRBJ1-2, with D tentatively TRBD1 (5 bases). V lost 0 bases, J lost 3 bases, and 9 bases lay in between. Germline assignment: CDR1 SGHKS and CDR2 YYEKEE (reference sequence). This CDR3 has 14 residues. CDR3 in DNA: TGTGCCAGCAGCTTGGAGACAGAACACTATGGCTACACCTTC. Translating it yields CASSLETEHYGYTF.

This chain uses TRBV25-1 with TRBJ1-1; D might be TRBD1 (6 bases). Trimming left V 8 bases short and J 3 bases short, with 13 bases between. CDR3 size: 13 residues. Germline CDR1 reads MGHDK; CDR2 reads SYGVNS. The chain's CDR3 is CASRRGEYTEAFF. The CDR3 DNA is TGTGCCAGCCGCAGGGGTGAGTACACTGAAGCTTTCTTT.

The chain has TRBV27 and TRBJ2-1; 8 bases line up with TRBD2. The CDR3 is 14 amino acids. Per the germline V gene, CDR1 is MNHEY and CDR2 is SMNVEV (reference sequence). V was clipped by 8 bases and J by 1 base; unmatched bases: 4. The CDR3 DNA follows: TGTGCCAGCGTCGCGGGAGGATCCTACAATGAGCAGTTCTTC. Translation: CASVAGGSYNEQFF.

The J gene is TRBJ1-6, the V gene TRBV18, with TRBD1 as a possible D gene (6 bases). Germline CDR1 KGHSH, CDR2 LQKENI. The CDR3 extends over 15 amino acids. The V gene lost 0 bases and the J gene lost 5 bases, with 8 bases spanning the gap. The CDR3 region has the DNA TGTGCCAGCTCACCACCGGGACAAAATAATTCACCCCTCCACTTT. It yields the protein CASSPPGQNNSPLHF.

CDR3 sequence (DNA): TGTGCCAGCAGCTCTATAATGGCTGAAGCTTTCTTT. Protein product: CASSSIMAEAFF. This rearrangement joins TRBV7-9 to TRBJ1-1; no reliable D call. CDR1 and CDR2 from the germline V gene are SEHNR and FQNEAQ (reference sequence). The CDR3 is 12 residues long. V was trimmed by 4 bases and J by 6 bases, leaving 9 bases between them.

The V call is TRBV19, the J call TRBJ2-4, with D maybe TRBD2 (6 bases). This CDR3 contains 19 residues. Germline values: CDR1 LNHDA, CDR2 SQIVND (reference sequence). V was shortened by 0 bases and J by 2 bases, with 20 bases between the two germline ends. The CDR3 loop is CASSIDALGGVGSKNIQYF. The CDR3 region has the DNA TGTGCCAGTAGTATAGATGCCCTAGGCGGGGTTGGGTCCAAAAACATTCAGTACTTC.

The V call is TRBV16, the J call TRBJ2-7; D uncertain. CDR1 and CDR2 (germline): KGHSY, FQNENV. The CDR3 runs 16 residues. V lost 0 bases to trimming and J lost 0 bases, with 12 bases between them. Here the CDR3 reads CASSQSVGWGSYEQYF. CDR3 DNA sequence: TGTGCCAGCAGCCAATCCGTGGGATGGGGCTCCTACGAGCAGTACTTC.

The chain joins TRBV5-1 to TRBJ1-2; D is uncertain. With 0 bases removed from V and 5 bases from J, the gap between germline ends came to 17 bases. The length of the CDR3 is 16 residues. Germline-derived CDR1 and CDR2 are SGHRS and YFSETQ. This CDR3 is CASSLGPTPGGYGYTF. The CDR3 nucleotides read TGCGCCAGCAGCTTGGGTCCCACCCCAGGCGGGTATGGCTACACCTTC.

The chain couples TRBV5-6 to TRBJ1-1; a weak D match, TRBD1 (5 bases). This CDR3 is 15 amino acids long. Germline V lookup: CDR1 SGHDT, CDR2 YYEEEE. V was trimmed by 2 bases and J by 4 bases, leaving 15 bases between them. The DNA of the CDR3 is TGTGCCAGCAGCTTCGTCTCCAGGGTTGGCACTGAAGCTTTCTTT. The encoded protein is CASSFVSRVGTEAFF.

The chain carries TRBV19 and TRBJ1-5; 8 nucleotides match TRBD1. J lost 7 bases, V lost 9 bases, and 5 bases had no gene match. Germline CDR1 is LNHDA and CDR2 is SQIVND (reference sequence). The CDR3 has 12 amino acids. DNA of the CDR3: TGTGCCAGCAGGGGGCTTGGACAGCCCCAGCATTTT. Amino acids: CASRGLGQPQHF.

The rearrangement joins TRBV28 to TRBJ2-3; the match to TRBD1 covers 8 bases. CDR3 length: 14 residues. CDR1 is MDHEN and CDR2 is SYDVKM in the germline V gene. The V and J ends lost 10 bases and 0 bases, in that order; junction bases with no gene match: 6. The CDR3 loop is CATRQGISTDTQYF. The CDR3, as DNA: TGTGCCACCCGACAGGGGATAAGCACAGATACGCAGTATTTT.

The rearrangement uses TRBV6-1 and TRBJ1-2; D is ambiguous. Trimming took off 0 bases at V and 2 bases at J, with 7 bases between the two ends. Germline V lookup: CDR1 MNHNS, CDR2 SASEGT. CDR3 length: 14 residues. This CDR3 reads CASSEAGRNYGYTF. In DNA, the CDR3 is TGTGCCAGCAGTGAAGCAGGCAGGAACTATGGCTACACCTTC.

The V gene is TRBV11-2, the J gene TRBJ1-4, with unresolved D. CDR3 length: 14 residues. Between the trimmed V and J ends, which lost 0 bases and 6 bases, there was a span of 8 bases. Looked up from germline, CDR1 is SGHAT and CDR2 is FQNNGV. CDR3 region: CASSLDFWDEKLFF. CDR3 bases: TGTGCCAGCAGCTTAGATTTTTGGGATGAAAAACTGTTTTTT.

This chain connects TRBV6-5 to TRBJ2-7; D possibly corresponds to TRBD1 (5 bases). The ends were cut back, 0 bases at V and 3 bases at J, with 9 bases in the middle. Germline loops: CDR1 MNHEY, CDR2 SVGAGI. The CDR3 totals 14 residues. The CDR3 sequence is CASSYSGQIYEQYF. The DNA of the CDR3 is TGTGCCAGCAGTTACTCTGGACAAATCTACGAGCAGTACTTC.

The chain recombines TRBV27 with TRBJ2-7, with D perhaps matching TRBD2 (6 bases). The CDR3 is 16 amino acids. V was cut by 5 bases and J by 1 base, with 18 bases left in between. The germline V gene has CDR1 MNHEY and CDR2 SMNVEV (reference sequence). The CDR3 loop reads CASSPSSGTLSYEQYF. CDR3 coding DNA: TGTGCCAGCAGTCCGTCGTCCGGGACTCTATCCTACGAGCAGTACTTC.

The chain links TRBV7-8 to TRBJ2-7; D gene ambiguous. CDR3 length equals 14 residues. V gave up 2 bases and J gave up 0 bases, with 8 bases separating them. CDR1 is SGHVS and CDR2 is FQNEAQ in the germline V gene. CDR3 bases: TGTGCCAGCAGCTTATGGGCTTCCTCCTACGAGCAGTACTTC. Its translation is CASSLWASSYEQYF.

The chain employs TRBV5-1 and TRBJ1-6, with D hard to call. CDR1 SGHRS and CDR2 YFSETQ come from the germline V gene. The CDR3 loop spans 16 amino acids. Trimming removed 4 bases at V and 7 bases at J, with 18 bases between. The DNA of the CDR3 is TGCGCCAGCAGCAGAAGTGGGGATCCGGTCAATTCACCCCTCCACTTT. Translation gives CASSRSGDPVNSPLHF.

This rearrangement joins TRBV7-9 to TRBJ2-7, with TRBD2 as a possible D gene (5 bases). Looked up from germline, CDR1 is SEHNR and CDR2 is FQNEAQ (reference sequence). V gave up 5 bases and J gave up 2 bases, with 10 bases separating them. This CDR3 has 13 amino acids. The CDR3 DNA sequence: TGTGCCAGCAGCCCTCCCGGGACCTACGAGCAGTACTTC. Protein: CASSPPGTYEQYF.

This clone was seen more than once but under ten times. This chain connects TRBV6-2 or TRBV6-3 to TRBJ1-2; a weak D match, TRBD1 (5 bases). Between the trimmed V and J ends, which lost 5 bases and 4 bases, there was a span of 23 bases. Germline CDR1 MNHEY, CDR2 SVGEGT. CDR3 length: 17 residues. The chain's CDR3 is CASSDYTDRKYTYGYTF. The CDR3 bases are TGTGCCAGCAGTGACTACACCGACAGAAAATACACCTATGGCTACACCTTC.

This rearrangement joins TRBV6-5 to TRBJ2-7; D might be TRBD2 (7 bases). Trimming cost V 11 bases and J 3 bases, with 23 bases left between them. Germline loops: CDR1 MNHEY, CDR2 SVGAGI. This CDR3 has 15 amino acids. The CDR3 DNA follows: TGTGCCCTGAGGGGGGGGCGGGTAGGCAACTACGAGCAGTACTTC. Amino acids: CALRGGRVGNYEQYF.

V and J are TRBV28 and TRBJ2-7, with TRBD1 as a possible D gene (6 bases). The CDR3 runs to 15 residues. Germline CDR1 MDHEN, CDR2 SYDVKM. V was trimmed by 8 bases and J by 6 bases, leaving 23 bases between them. CDR3 coding DNA: TGTGCCAGCGTCCGAAGCATGGGTCGAGGGGGCGAGCAGTACTTC. It specifies CASVRSMGRGGEQYF.

The V and J genes are TRBV5-1 and TRBJ1-1; D perhaps matches TRBD1 (5 bases). CDR1 SGHRS and CDR2 YFSETQ come from the germline V gene. CDR3 length: 15 residues. V was shortened by 1 base and J by 0 bases, with 10 bases between the two germline ends. CDR3 loop: CASSLWDPMNTEAFF. The CDR3 DNA reads TGCGCCAGCAGCTTGTGGGACCCCATGAACACTGAAGCTTTCTTT.

J is TRBJ1-2 and V is TRBV5-5, with 7 nucleotides matching TRBD1. This CDR3 comprises 17 residues. From germline, CDR1 is SGHKS and CDR2 YYEKEE (reference sequence). Trimming at V came to 4 bases and at J to 0 bases, leaving 12 bases not matched to a gene. The DNA for the CDR3 is TGTGCCAGCAGCCTTGGACAGGTGATCACAGCTAACTATGGCTACACCTTC. Its translation is CASSLGQVITANYGYTF.

This sequence joins TRBV15 and TRBJ2-7; D is possibly TRBD1 or TRBD2 (6 bases each). CDR3 length: 17 residues. The V gene lost 2 bases and the J gene lost 7 bases, with 24 bases spanning the gap. Germline assignment: CDR1 LNHNV and CDR2 YYDKDF (reference sequence). CDR3 protein: CATSRFAVGLGGFEQYF. The CDR3 region has the DNA TGTGCCACCAGCAGATTCGCGGTGGGGCTGGGGGGCTTTGAGCAGTACTTC.

The chain has TRBV7-9 and TRBJ1-5; the D gene is possibly TRBD1 (6 bases). V gave up 3 bases and J gave up 4 bases, with 7 bases separating them. CDR3 length equals 13 residues. Germline V gene data show CDR1 as SEHNR and CDR2 as FQNEAQ (reference sequence). CDR3 DNA sequence: TGTGCCAGCAGCTTCGGGACAAATCAGCCCCAGCATTTT. This codes for CASSFGTNQPQHF.

This rearrangement joins TRBV12-3 or TRBV12-4 to TRBJ1-1; no firm D call. V was cut by 7 bases and J by 3 bases, with 6 bases left in between. The CDR3 loop spans 11 amino acids. This CDR3 is CASKEYTEAFF. CDR3 DNA: TGTGCCAGCAAGGAATACACTGAAGCTTTCTTT.

The V gene is TRBV7-9, the J gene TRBJ2-6; D is undetermined. The CDR3 runs 15 residues. Between the trimmed V and J ends, which lost 1 base and 2 bases, there was a span of 6 bases. Germline V lookup: CDR1 SEHNR, CDR2 FQNEAQ (reference sequence). This chain's CDR3 is CASSLEGTGANVLTF. CDR3 sequence (DNA): TGTGCCAGCAGCTTAGAGGGCACTGGGGCCAACGTCCTGACTTTC.

The J gene is TRBJ1-1, the V gene TRBV18, with 8 bases identical to TRBD1. In germline, CDR1 is KGHSH, CDR2 LQKENI. With V trimmed by 6 bases and J by 1 base, 4 bases remained unmatched. The CDR3 is 14 amino acids. This CDR3 reads CASSLGQGNTEAFF. DNA for the CDR3: TGTGCCAGCTCCCTAGGACAGGGGAACACTGAAGCTTTCTTT. The full variable domain, its missing parts supplied by reference TRBV18 and TRBJ1-1, is NAGVMQNPRHLVRRRGQEARLRCSPMKGHSHVYWYRQLPEEGLKFMVYLQKENIIDESGMPKERFSAEFPKEGPSILRIQQVVRGDSAAYFCASSLGQGNTEAFFGQGTRLTVV.